What follows are 7 T cell receptor beta chains derived from one specimen sequenced in a study of T-cell memory formation after mild COVID-19. MiXCR, applied by TCRdb to the 5' RACE reads, yields one record per CDR3 protein. The sample contains around 130,000 distinct CDR3 sequences, about a sixth of which appear only once. Sequencing was performed on PBMCs or a T cell subset sorted from them (not recorded which). The receptors shown here come from a man aged 18 to 30 who had mild COVID-19 (a few samples of this study predate the infection). Cell type and time point are not known.

This clonotype has just a few counts. J is TRBJ1-2 and V is TRBV7-2; 8 bases line up with TRBD1. The CDR3 contains 14 residues. Germline CDR1 reads SGHTA; CDR2 reads FQGNSA. V was pared by 3 bases and J by 3 bases, with 3 bases of the junction left unmatched. The CDR3 here is CASSFDRGDYGYTF. The CDR3 DNA follows: TGTGCCAGCAGCTTCGACAGGGGAGACTATGGCTACACCTTC.

The chain links TRBV6-5 to TRBJ1-2; D uncertain. CDR3 length: 12 amino acids. The ends were cut back, 2 bases at V and 10 bases at J, with 11 bases in the middle. In germline, CDR1 is MNHEY, CDR2 SVGAGI. Here the CDR3 reads CASSYDSVDYTF. The CDR3 coding sequence is TGTGCCAGCAGTTACGACTCCGTTGACTACACCTTC.

This clonotype was detected a few times. CDR3 DNA: TGTGCCAGCAGTTCCCCACAGGGGGTCGGTGTCGGGGCCCAGTACTTC. Amino acids: CASSSPQGVGVGAQYF. This sequence joins TRBV28 and TRBJ2-5; TRBD1 matches at 8 bases. The CDR3 has 16 amino acids. Germline CDR1 is MDHEN and CDR2 is SYDVKM. V was clipped by 4 bases and J by 9 bases; unmatched bases: 16. The full variable domain, its missing parts supplied by reference TRBV28 and TRBJ2-5, is DVKVTQSSRYLVKRTGEKVFLECVQDMDHENMFWYRQDPGLGLRLIYFSYDVKMKEKGDIPEGYSVSREKKERFSLILESASTNQTSMYLCASSSPQGVGVGAQYFGPGTRLLVL.

CDR3 loop: CSARQGAANEKLFF. CDR3 DNA: TGCAGTGCTAGACAGGGGGCTGCTAATGAAAAACTGTTTTTT. The rearrangement uses TRBV20-1 and TRBJ1-4, with 8 bases that match TRBD1. The CDR3 contains 14 residues. Trimming cost V 2 bases and J 3 bases; bases outside gene matches: 2. Germline V gene lookup returns CDR1 DFQATT and CDR2 SNEGSKA (reference sequence).

This clonotype was detected once. The gene calls are TRBV29-1 and TRBJ1-6; TRBD1 aligns across 7 bases. Germline assignment: CDR1 SQVTM and CDR2 ANQGSEA. The CDR3 is 14 amino acids. The V and J ends lost 4 bases and 6 bases, in that order; junction bases with no gene match: 6. CDR3 in DNA: TGCAGCGTTGCCTCCGGGACAGCTAATTCACCCCTCCACTTT. Translation gives CSVASGTANSPLHF. Variable domain in full (rest from reference TRBV29-1 and TRBJ1-6): SAVISQKPSRDICQRGTSLTIQCQVDSQVTMMFWYRQQPGQSLTLIATANQGSEATYESGFVIDKFPISRPNLTFSTLTVSNMSPEDSSIYLCSVASGTANSPLHFGNGTRLTVT.

The chain uses TRBV9 and TRBJ1-5; 8 bases are shared with TRBD1. V dropped 2 bases and J dropped 5; count of bases not matched to a gene: 3. There are 14 residues in the CDR3. Looked up from germline, CDR1 is SGDLS and CDR2 is YYNGEE. CDR3 region: CASSVTGVDQPQHF. The CDR3 DNA is TGTGCCAGCAGCGTGACAGGGGTAGATCAGCCCCAGCATTTT.

The rearrangement links TRBV9 to TRBJ1-2; D is ambiguous. This CDR3 is 16 amino acids long. Germline V gene data show CDR1 as SGDLS and CDR2 as YYNGEE. Trimming cost V 0 bases and J 5 bases, with 17 bases left between them. The CDR3 is CASSVDGHSGLYGYTF. Here the CDR3 DNA reads TGTGCCAGCAGCGTAGATGGCCACAGCGGCCTGTATGGCTACACCTTC.